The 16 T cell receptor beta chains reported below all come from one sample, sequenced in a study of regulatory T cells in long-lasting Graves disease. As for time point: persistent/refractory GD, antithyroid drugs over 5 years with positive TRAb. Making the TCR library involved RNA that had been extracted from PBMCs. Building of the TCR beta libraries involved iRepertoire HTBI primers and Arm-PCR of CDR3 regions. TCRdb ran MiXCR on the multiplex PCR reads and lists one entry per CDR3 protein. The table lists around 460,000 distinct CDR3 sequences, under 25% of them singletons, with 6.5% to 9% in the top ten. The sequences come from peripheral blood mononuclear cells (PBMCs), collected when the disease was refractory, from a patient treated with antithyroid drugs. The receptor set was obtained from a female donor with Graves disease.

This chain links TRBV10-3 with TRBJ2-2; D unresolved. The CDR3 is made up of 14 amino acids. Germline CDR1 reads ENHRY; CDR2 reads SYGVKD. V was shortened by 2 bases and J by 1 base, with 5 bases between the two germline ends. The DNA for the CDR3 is TGTGCCATCAGTGAGGCTGGGAACACCGGGGAGCTGTTTTTT. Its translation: CAISEAGNTGELFF.

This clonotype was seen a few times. CDR3 bases: TGTGCCAGCAGTTACGGTGGGGGGGGCCTTGAAGCTTTCTTT. This sequence encodes CASSYGGGGLEAFF. The chain combines TRBV12-3 or TRBV12-4 with TRBJ1-1, with D possibly TRBD1 on 6 matching bases. Trimming stripped 4 bases from V and 7 bases from J, with 16 bases between. CDR3 length equals 14 residues.

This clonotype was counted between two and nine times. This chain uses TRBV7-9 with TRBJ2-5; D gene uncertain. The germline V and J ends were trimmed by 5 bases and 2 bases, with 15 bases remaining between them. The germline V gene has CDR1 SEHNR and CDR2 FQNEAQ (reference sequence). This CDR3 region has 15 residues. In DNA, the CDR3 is TGTGCCAGCAGCCCCGTCCCCAACAAGCAAGAGACCCAGTACTTC. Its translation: CASSPVPNKQETQYF.

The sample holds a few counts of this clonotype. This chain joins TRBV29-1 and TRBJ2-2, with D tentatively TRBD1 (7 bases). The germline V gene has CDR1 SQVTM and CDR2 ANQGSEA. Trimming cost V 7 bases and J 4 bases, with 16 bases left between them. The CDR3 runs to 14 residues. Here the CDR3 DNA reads TGCAGCGCGGCGGGACAGCGATCCACCGGGGAGCTGTTTTTT. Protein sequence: CSAAGQRSTGELFF.

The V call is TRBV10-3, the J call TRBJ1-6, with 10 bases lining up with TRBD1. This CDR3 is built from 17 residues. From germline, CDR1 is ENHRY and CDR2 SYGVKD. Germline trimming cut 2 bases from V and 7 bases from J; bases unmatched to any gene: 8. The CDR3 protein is CAISETGQGFDNSPLHF. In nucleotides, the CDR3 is TGTGCCATCAGTGAGACGGGACAGGGGTTCGACAATTCACCCCTCCACTTT.

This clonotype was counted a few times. The CDR3 sequence is CASRRGRYEQYF. The CDR3 DNA follows: TGTGCCAGCAGAAGGGGGAGGTACGAGCAGTACTTC. The V gene is TRBV3-1, the J gene TRBJ2-7; possibly TRBD1 or TRBD2 for D (6 bases each). Germline V CDR1 and CDR2: LGHDT, YNNKEL (reference sequence). Trimming pared 6 bases from V and 4 bases from J, leaving 10 bases between. This CDR3 region has 12 residues.

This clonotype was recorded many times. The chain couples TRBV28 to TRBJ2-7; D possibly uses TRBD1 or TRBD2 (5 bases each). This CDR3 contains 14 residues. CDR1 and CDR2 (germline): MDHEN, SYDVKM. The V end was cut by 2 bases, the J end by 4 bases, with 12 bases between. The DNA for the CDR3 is TGTGCCAGCAGTTTAGGGGGTCTGACTTACGAGCAGTACTTC. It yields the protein CASSLGGLTYEQYF.

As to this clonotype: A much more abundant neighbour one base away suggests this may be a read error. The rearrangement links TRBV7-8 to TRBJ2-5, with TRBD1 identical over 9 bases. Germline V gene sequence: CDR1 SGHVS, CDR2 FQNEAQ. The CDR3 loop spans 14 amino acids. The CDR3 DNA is TGTACCAGCAGCTTCGACAGGGGGGAAGAGACCCAGTACTTC. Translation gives CTSSFDRGEETQYF. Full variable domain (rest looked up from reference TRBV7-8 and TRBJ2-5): GAGVSQSPRYKVAKRGQDVALRCDPISGHVSLFWYQQALGQGPEFLTYFQNEAQLDKSGLPSDRFFAERPEGSVSTLKIQRTQQEDSAVYLCTSSFDRGEETQYFGPGTRLLVL.

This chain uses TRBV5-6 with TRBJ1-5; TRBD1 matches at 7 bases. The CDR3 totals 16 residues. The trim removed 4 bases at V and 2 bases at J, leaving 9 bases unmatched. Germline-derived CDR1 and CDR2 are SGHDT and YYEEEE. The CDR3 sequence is CASSPRGGGRNQPQHF. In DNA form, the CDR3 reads TGTGCCAGCAGCCCTCGGGGAGGGGGCCGCAATCAGCCCCAGCATTTT.

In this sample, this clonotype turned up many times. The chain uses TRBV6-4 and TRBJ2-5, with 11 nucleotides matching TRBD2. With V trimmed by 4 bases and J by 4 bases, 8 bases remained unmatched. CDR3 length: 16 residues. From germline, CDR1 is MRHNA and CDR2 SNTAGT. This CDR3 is CASSGGSGRAGETQYF. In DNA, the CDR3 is TGTGCCAGCAGTGGCGGTAGCGGGAGGGCCGGAGAGACCCAGTACTTC.

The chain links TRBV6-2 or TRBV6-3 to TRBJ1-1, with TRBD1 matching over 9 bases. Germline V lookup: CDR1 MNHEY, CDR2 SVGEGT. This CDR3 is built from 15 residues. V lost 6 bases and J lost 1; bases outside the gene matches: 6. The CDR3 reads CASRRTGGANTEAFF. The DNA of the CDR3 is TGTGCCAGCAGGCGAACAGGGGGCGCGAACACTGAAGCTTTCTTT.

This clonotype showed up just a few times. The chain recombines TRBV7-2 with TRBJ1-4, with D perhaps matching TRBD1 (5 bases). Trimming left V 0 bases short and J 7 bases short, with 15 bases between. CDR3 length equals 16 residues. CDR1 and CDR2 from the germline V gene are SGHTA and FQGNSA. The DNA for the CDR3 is TGTGCCAGCAGCTTAGCCGTTGGGGGAATGGGTGAAAAACTGTTTTTT. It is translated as CASSLAVGGMGEKLFF.

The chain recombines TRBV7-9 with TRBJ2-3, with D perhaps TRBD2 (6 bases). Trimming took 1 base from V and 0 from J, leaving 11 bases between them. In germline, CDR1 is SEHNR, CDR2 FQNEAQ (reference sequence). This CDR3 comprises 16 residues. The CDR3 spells CASSLVTRESTDTQYF. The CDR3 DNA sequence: TGTGCCAGCAGCTTAGTTACCCGGGAGAGCACAGATACGCAGTATTTT.

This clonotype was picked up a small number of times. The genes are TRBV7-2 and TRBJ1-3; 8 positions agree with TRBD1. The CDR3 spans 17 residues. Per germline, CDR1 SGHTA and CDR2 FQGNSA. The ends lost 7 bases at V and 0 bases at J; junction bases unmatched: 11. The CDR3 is CASTPFGTGLSGNTIYF. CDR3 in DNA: TGTGCCAGCACCCCCTTCGGGACAGGACTCTCTGGAAACACCATATATTTT.

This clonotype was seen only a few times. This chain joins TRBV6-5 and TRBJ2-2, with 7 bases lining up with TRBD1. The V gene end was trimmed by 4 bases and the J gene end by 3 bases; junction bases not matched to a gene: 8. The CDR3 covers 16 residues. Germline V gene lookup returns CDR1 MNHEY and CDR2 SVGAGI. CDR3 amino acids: CASSFRQGRDTGELFF. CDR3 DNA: TGTGCCAGCAGTTTCCGACAGGGCCGGGACACCGGGGAGCTGTTTTTT.

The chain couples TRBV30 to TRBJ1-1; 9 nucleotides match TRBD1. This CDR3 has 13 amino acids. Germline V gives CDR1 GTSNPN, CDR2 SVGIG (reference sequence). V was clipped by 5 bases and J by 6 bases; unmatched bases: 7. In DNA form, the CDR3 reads TGTGCCTGGCAAACAGGGGGCGCGGCTGAAGCTTTCTTT. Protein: CAWQTGGAAEAFF.